The 29 T cell receptor beta chains given below trace back to one sample, sequenced in a study of CD8 T cells in ankylosing spondylitis. Study observations and caveats: Seemingly distinctive of ankylosing spondylitis blood was a TCR beta motif formed by eight highly homologous variants.

Via MiXCR, TCRdb re-called the 5' RACE reads, giving one row per CDR3 protein. The table shows hundreds of thousands of distinct CDR3 sequences, with 10% to 15% occurring only once. These receptors have no identified antigens. The material sequenced was blood, either unsorted or a sorted T cell fraction (not recorded which). These receptors originate from a male donor with ankylosing spondylitis.

The chain links TRBV9 to TRBJ1-6, with no clear D. The germline V and J ends were trimmed by 3 bases and 8 bases, with 12 bases remaining between them. The germline CDR1 and CDR2 sequences are SGDLS and YYNGEE. The length of the CDR3 is 14 residues. This CDR3 reads CASSARTEYSPLHF. The CDR3 bases are TGTGCCAGCAGCGCGAGGACTGAATATTCACCCCTCCACTTT.

The sample holds one count of this clonotype. V is TRBV12-3 or TRBV12-4 and J is TRBJ1-1; a possible D gene is TRBD1 (5 bases). V dropped 6 bases and J dropped 0 bases, with 14 bases sitting between them. This CDR3 is built from 15 residues. The CDR3 is CASRRTSPLNTEAFF. Written as DNA, the CDR3 is TGTGCCAGCAGACGGACATCACCATTGAACACTGAAGCTTTCTTT.

A few counts support this clonotype. The chain uses TRBV10-3 and TRBJ2-7; 9 bases align to TRBD1. Trimming removed 7 bases from V and 4 bases from J; junction bases left unmatched: 5. This CDR3 contains 13 residues. Germline assignment: CDR1 ENHRY and CDR2 SYGVKD. CDR3 coding DNA: TGTGCCATCACCGACAGGGGGAAATACGAGCAGTACTTC. Encoded protein: CAITDRGKYEQYF.

There are many counts of this clonotype. J is TRBJ1-6 and V is TRBV7-2; a weak D match, TRBD1 (5 bases). CDR1 SGHTA and CDR2 FQGNSA come from the germline V gene. The V end lost 1 base, the J end lost 7 bases, and 11 bases lay between the germline ends. The length of the CDR3 is 15 residues. The CDR3 DNA reads as TGTGCCAGCAGCTTAGTCCAGGGTATCAATTCACCCCTCCACTTT. Its protein is CASSLVQGINSPLHF.

This chain connects TRBV28 to TRBJ1-1; unclear D gene. CDR3 length equals 12 residues. The V end was cut by 5 bases, the J end by 5 bases, with 9 bases between. In germline, CDR1 is MDHEN, CDR2 SYDVKM. The CDR3 region has the DNA TGTGCCAGCAGTCACACAACGACTGAAGCTTTCTTT. Its translation is CASSHTTTEAFF.

This clonotype was recorded a few times. Written as DNA, the CDR3 is TGTGCCACCAAGGGGTCCCGTCGCGGCTACACCTTC. This sequence encodes CATKGSRRGYTF. The chain recombines TRBV12-3 or TRBV12-4 with TRBJ1-2, with D possibly being TRBD1 (5 bases). The CDR3 totals 12 residues. Trimming took 10 bases from V and 8 from J, leaving 17 bases between them.

The chain is built from TRBV29-1 and TRBJ2-3, with 7 positions matching TRBD1. The CDR3 has 16 residues. The V gene's germline CDR1 is SQVTM and CDR2 ANQGSEA. The trim removed 2 bases at V and 3 bases at J, leaving 11 bases unmatched. The CDR3 reads CSVETRGRRRTDTQYF. DNA of the CDR3: TGCAGCGTTGAAACGAGGGGGCGGAGGAGGACAGATACGCAGTATTTT.

This chain links TRBV20-1 with TRBJ1-2; a weak D match, TRBD1 (5 bases). This CDR3 is 13 amino acids long. Trimming stripped 6 bases from V and 3 bases from J, with 14 bases between. Looked up from germline, CDR1 is DFQATT and CDR2 is SNEGSKA (reference sequence). The CDR3 reads CSADRDFYYGYTF. The CDR3, as DNA: TGCAGTGCCGACCGGGACTTTTACTATGGCTACACCTTC.

Comment on this clonotype: A junction end diverges from the germline sequence, so it may reflect a read error. The chain couples TRBV7-7 to TRBJ2-7, with 10 bases identical to TRBD2. Germline V gives CDR1 SSHAT, CDR2 FNYEAQ (reference sequence). The CDR3 totals 15 residues. In DNA form, the CDR3 reads TGTGCTAGCAGCTTAGAGGCTAGCGGGAGCTACGAGCAGTACTTC. Protein sequence: CASSLEASGSYEQYF.

The rearrangement uses TRBV11-2 and TRBJ1-2; 7 positions match TRBD1. Germline V CDR1 and CDR2: SGHAT, FQNNGV. V dropped 5 bases and J dropped 10; count of bases not matched to a gene: 7. The CDR3 spans 12 residues. As DNA, the CDR3 is TGTGCCAGCAGCAGCACAGGGGATTACTACACCTTC. Protein product: CASSSTGDYYTF.

This clonotype was counted only a few times. V is TRBV5-1 and J is TRBJ2-1; no definite D call. This CDR3 spans 15 amino acids. V was trimmed by 2 bases and J by 7 bases, leaving 16 bases between them. Per germline, CDR1 SGHRS and CDR2 YFSETQ. CDR3 coding DNA: TGCGCCAGCAGCTTCGCAGTAGCCGGGTGGAATGAGCAGTTCTTC. The encoded protein is CASSFAVAGWNEQFF.

The V call is TRBV20-1, the J call TRBJ1-5, with 8 bases matching TRBD1. Trimming removed 6 bases from V and 7 bases from J; junction bases left unmatched: 14. The CDR3 totals 15 residues. The germline gives CDR1 DFQATT, CDR2 SNEGSKA (reference sequence). The CDR3 nucleotides are TGCAGTGCCCCCCGGATTCAGGGGGCAAAACAGCCCCAGCATTTT. Translated, it gives CSAPRIQGAKQPQHF.

This chain joins TRBV18 and TRBJ2-7; tentatively, D is TRBD1 (5 bases). The CDR3 is 13 residues long. Germline V gene sequence: CDR1 KGHSH, CDR2 LQKENI. Trimming stripped 3 bases from V and 3 bases from J, with 9 bases between. The CDR3 here is CASSPDTYYEQYF. CDR3 coding DNA: TGTGCCAGCTCACCGGACACTTACTACGAGCAGTACTTC.

This sequence joins TRBV5-1 and TRBJ2-7, with TRBD2 matching over 10 bases. Looked up from germline, CDR1 is SGHRS and CDR2 is YFSETQ. The CDR3 totals 15 residues. Trimming at V came to 5 bases and at J to 0 bases, leaving 5 bases not matched to a gene. The DNA of the CDR3 is TGCGCCAGCAGGCCGACTAGCGGGTCCTCCTACGAGCAGTACTTC. Its protein product is CASRPTSGSSYEQYF.

For this clonotype: A read error may explain this, as a much larger clone is one base away. The V gene is TRBV29-1, the J gene TRBJ2-7; no clear D gene. Between the trimmed V and J ends, which lost 2 bases and 7 bases, there was a span of 9 bases. CDR1 is SQVTM and CDR2 is ANQGSEA in the germline V gene. CDR3 length: 11 residues. The CDR3 sequence is CSVEPTWEQYF. CDR3 coding DNA: TGCAGCGTTGAACCCACGTGGGAGCAGTACTTC.

V gene TRBV20-1 combines with J gene TRBJ1-4; perhaps TRBD1 as D (6 bases). Trimming removed 6 bases at V and 8 bases at J, with 22 bases between. This CDR3 has 15 amino acids. CDR1 and CDR2 (germline): DFQATT, SNEGSKA (reference sequence). CDR3 loop: CSAPRGGAPLEKLFF. The DNA for the CDR3 is TGCAGTGCACCCCGGGGGGGGGCGCCTTTAGAAAAACTGTTTTTT.

This clonotype was counted ten times or more. This chain uses TRBV29-1 with TRBJ2-7; 10 bases are a match to TRBD2. V shed 6 bases and J 1 base; nucleotides not matched to a gene: 9. Germline V gene lookup returns CDR1 SQVTM and CDR2 ANQGSEA. The CDR3 runs 15 residues. The DNA for the CDR3 is TGCAGCGTAGTAAACTCTAGCGGGAGTTCCTACGAGCAGTACTTC. Protein product: CSVVNSSGSSYEQYF.

This clonotype was picked up a small number of times. This chain connects TRBV12-3 or TRBV12-4 to TRBJ2-1; 7 nucleotides agree with TRBD2. This CDR3 contains 14 residues. J was trimmed by 6 bases and V by 7 bases; bases with no gene match: 9. CDR3 nucleotides: TGTGCCAGCATCGCCGGACTAGGTATCAATGAGCAGTTCTTC. Amino acid sequence: CASIAGLGINEQFF.

This clonotype was observed a few times. The chain uses TRBV20-1 and TRBJ2-2; no definite D call. This CDR3 is built from 16 residues. The germline V gene encodes CDR1 DFQATT and CDR2 SNEGSKA (reference sequence). The V end was cut by 0 bases, the J end by 2 bases, with 13 bases between. The CDR3 DNA sequence: TGCAGTGCTAGAGATTATCTTGAACACAACACCGGGGAGCTGTTTTTT. It encodes CSARDYLEHNTGELFF.

This clonotype was detected ten times or more. The rearrangement uses TRBV20-1 and TRBJ2-7, with 9 bases matching TRBD2. V shed 4 bases and J 6 bases; nucleotides not matched to a gene: 4. The germline V gene has CDR1 DFQATT and CDR2 SNEGSKA (reference sequence). This CDR3 spans 12 amino acids. The CDR3 bases are TGCAGTGCTATTGCGGGAGGGGGCGAGCAGTACTTC. Translating gives CSAIAGGGEQYF.

This clonotype came up a few times. This chain connects TRBV5-4 to TRBJ2-3, with 10 bases identical to TRBD2. CDR3 length: 16 residues. Germline V CDR1 and CDR2: SGHNT, YYREEE (reference sequence). The ends lost 4 bases at V and 3 bases at J; junction bases unmatched: 8. The CDR3 DNA reads as TGTGCCAGCAGCGGGGCGCCTAGCGGGAGAACAGATACGCAGTATTTT. This codes for CASSGAPSGRTDTQYF.

There are a few counts of this clonotype. This chain links TRBV18 with TRBJ2-7, with 7 bases aligning to TRBD1. With V trimmed by 6 bases and J by 0 bases, 5 bases remained unmatched. Looked up from germline, CDR1 is KGHSH and CDR2 is LQKENI. The CDR3 extends over 14 amino acids. The CDR3 DNA reads TGTGCCAGCTCGTGGGACAGCCACTCCTACGAGCAGTACTTC. As protein: CASSWDSHSYEQYF.

The chain couples TRBV7-2 to TRBJ2-5; 12 nucleotides align to TRBD2. After removal of 5 bases from V and 4 bases from J, the junction contained 5 bases not matched to a gene. Germline V gives CDR1 SGHTA, CDR2 FQGNSA. This CDR3 is 15 amino acids long. CDR3 in DNA: TGTGCCAGCAGCCCACTAGCGGGAGGACTAGAGACCCAGTACTTC. Translating it yields CASSPLAGGLETQYF.

This clonotype was counted a few times. This chain links TRBV20-1 with TRBJ2-1, with 13 bases aligning to TRBD2. This CDR3 is built from 15 residues. The germline CDR1 and CDR2 sequences are DFQATT and SNEGSKA (reference sequence). V lost 1 base and J lost 7; bases outside the gene matches: 4. CDR3 coding DNA: TGCAGTGCTAGAGCCCCGGGACTAGCGGGAAATGAGCAGTTCTTC. Its protein product is CSARAPGLAGNEQFF.

There are a few counts of this clonotype. The chain has TRBV5-1 and TRBJ2-7; D remains ambiguous. Germline CDR1 and CDR2: SGHRS and YFSETQ. The ends were cut back, 4 bases at V and 4 bases at J, with 12 bases in the middle. This CDR3 is 13 amino acids long. The chain's CDR3 is CASSPETQYEQYF. For the CDR3, the DNA is TGCGCCAGCAGCCCAGAAACGCAGTACGAGCAGTACTTC. Looking up the rest from reference TRBV5-1 and TRBJ2-7 gives the full variable domain: KAGVTQTPRYLIKTRGQQVTLSCSPISGHRSVSWYQQTPGQGLQFLFEYFSETQRNKGNFPGRFSGRQFSNSRSEMNVSTLELGDSALYLCASSPETQYEQYFGPGTRLTVT.

The chain couples TRBV20-1 to TRBJ2-1, with 9 bases identical to TRBD2. The CDR3 totals 15 residues. With 6 bases clipped from V and 5 bases from J, the junction kept 11 bases outside the gene matches. Per the germline V gene, CDR1 is DFQATT and CDR2 is SNEGSKA (reference sequence). DNA of the CDR3: TGCAGTGCCAACTCGGGACTAGCAAGGAACAATGAGCAGTTCTTC. Translation: CSANSGLARNNEQFF.

This clonotype has ten or more counts. The DNA for the CDR3 is TGTGCCAGCAGTTTAGCGCCGCTAGCGGTATACGAGCAGTACTTC. This translates into CASSLAPLAVYEQYF. The chain has TRBV12-3 or TRBV12-4 and TRBJ2-7; 7 bases fit TRBD2. This CDR3 is 15 amino acids long. V was pared by 0 bases and J by 4 bases, with 6 bases of the junction left unmatched.

The sample holds many counts of this clonotype. The chain has TRBV5-1 and TRBJ2-3; D is unresolved. V lost 3 bases to trimming and J lost 2 bases, with 7 bases between them. The CDR3 totals 13 residues. Looked up from germline, CDR1 is SGHRS and CDR2 is YFSETQ. CDR3 in DNA: TGCGCCAGCAGCTCCCGTATCACAGATACGCAGTATTTT. Protein sequence: CASSSRITDTQYF.

The sample holds a few counts of this clonotype. This chain joins TRBV4-2 and TRBJ2-5; D unclear. Trimming left V 1 base short and J 5 bases short, with 11 bases between. The CDR3 has 14 residues. Germline assignment: CDR1 LGHNA and CDR2 YNFKEQ. Here the CDR3 reads CASSQVTARETQYF. DNA of the CDR3: TGTGCCAGCAGCCAAGTAACGGCCAGGGAGACCCAGTACTTC.